One and the same sample provided the 31 T cell receptor beta chains below, sequenced in a study of blood T cell repertoires in COVID-19. The repertoire was sequenced with immunoSEQ multiplex PCR; TCRdb's copy has only in-frame clones and lacks some. The repertoire consists of 250,000 to 300,000 clones, with 85% to 90% occurring once and the leading ten covering roughly 12%. What was sequenced was peripheral blood. Every receptor here comes from a young woman with COVID-19, enrolled during active disease.

The chain employs TRBV7-9 and TRBJ2-7; D is unclear. The V gene's germline CDR1 is SEHNR and CDR2 FQNEAQ (reference sequence). The CDR3 is 14 amino acids. V was cut by 3 bases and J by 1 base, with 10 bases left in between. This chain's CDR3 is CASSFVYGSYEQYF. For the CDR3, the DNA is TGTGCCAGCAGCTTTGTCTACGGTTCCTACGAGCAGTACTTC.

The chain joins TRBV6-4 to TRBJ2-3, with 12 bases aligning to TRBD2. Germline V gene data show CDR1 as MRHNA and CDR2 as SNTAGT. V lost 3 bases and J lost 2; bases outside the gene matches: 6. This CDR3 spans 17 amino acids. CDR3 sequence (DNA): TGTGCCAGCAGTGAAAACGGGACTAGCGGGCCCACAGATACGCAGTATTTT. It specifies CASSENGTSGPTDTQYF.

The V and J genes are TRBV10-3 and TRBJ1-4; D is unresolved. V shed 3 bases and J shed 7 bases, with 12 bases lying between them. Per the germline V gene, CDR1 is ENHRY and CDR2 is SYGVKD. The CDR3 totals 14 residues. The CDR3 DNA is TGTGCCATCAGTGATCCGGGGATGGGTGAAAAACTGTTTTTT. Its translation is CAISDPGMGEKLFF.

The V call is TRBV6-5, the J call TRBJ1-2; D perhaps matches TRBD1 (6 bases). Germline loops: CDR1 MNHEY, CDR2 SVGAGI. This CDR3 has 13 residues. Trimming took off 2 bases at V and 4 bases at J, with 8 bases between the two ends. The DNA for the CDR3 is TGTGCCAGCAGTTACAGGACAGCCTATGGCTACACCTTC. Amino acid sequence: CASSYRTAYGYTF.

This chain joins TRBV7-9 and TRBJ2-1; D uncertain. Per germline, CDR1 SEHNR and CDR2 FQNEAQ (reference sequence). V was trimmed by 6 bases and J by 6 bases, leaving 9 bases between them. The CDR3 sequence is 12 residues long. CDR3 residues: CASSYIANEQFF. In nucleotides, the CDR3 is TGTGCCAGCAGTTATATAGCCAATGAGCAGTTCTTC. The full variable domain, its missing parts supplied by reference TRBV7-9 and TRBJ2-1, is DTGVSQNPRHKITKRGQNVTFRCDPISEHNRLYWYRQTLGQGPEFLTYFQNEAQLEKSRLLSDRFSAERPKGSFSTLEIQRTEQGDSAMYLCASSYIANEQFFGPGTRLTVL.

The chain employs TRBV27 and TRBJ2-1; possible D gene TRBD2, 7 bases. V gave up 2 bases and J gave up 7 bases, with 12 bases separating them. Germline assignment: CDR1 MNHEY and CDR2 SMNVEV (reference sequence). This CDR3 has 14 amino acids. The CDR3 protein is CASSLRGRVNEQFF. DNA for the CDR3: TGTGCCAGCAGTTTAAGGGGGAGGGTAAATGAGCAGTTCTTC.

The chain links TRBV4-2 to TRBJ1-2; D is undetermined. V lost 0 bases and J lost 5, with 19 bases in between. The CDR3 covers 17 residues. Germline-derived CDR1 and CDR2 are LGHNA and YNFKEQ. The DNA for the CDR3 is TGTGCCAGCAGCCAAGAAAATCGAGGAGGGCTTAGATATGGCTACACCTTC. Translating it yields CASSQENRGGLRYGYTF.

J is TRBJ1-2 and V is TRBV4-1; 7 nucleotides agree with TRBD1. CDR1 and CDR2 from the germline V gene are MGHRA and YSYEKL. This CDR3 is built from 16 residues. V lost 1 base to trimming and J lost 5 bases; unmatched junction nucleotides: 10. CDR3 DNA: TGCGCCAGCAGCCAAGCTTTTACAGGGGCTTTATATGGCTACACCTTC. It codes for CASSQAFTGALYGYTF.

This clone showed up just once. The V call is TRBV19, the J call TRBJ1-1; D might be TRBD1 (6 bases). Germline CDR1 and CDR2: LNHDA and SQIVND (reference sequence). The CDR3 runs to 13 residues. Trimming left V 9 bases short and J 1 base short, with 12 bases between. The CDR3 region is CASSRGRNTEAFF. The CDR3, as DNA: TGTGCCAGCAGCAGGGGAAGGAACACTGAAGCTTTCTTT. The full variable domain, completed using reference TRBV19 and TRBJ1-1, is DGGITQSPKYLFRKEGQNVTLSCEQNLNHDAMYWYRQDPGQGLRLIYYSQIVNDFQKGDIAEGYSVSREKKESFPLTVTSAQKNPTAFYLCASSRGRNTEAFFGQGTRLTVV.

V is TRBV27 and J is TRBJ2-7, with 8 bases aligning to TRBD1. The CDR3 consists of 13 residues. After removal of 8 bases from V and 2 bases from J, the junction contained 5 bases not matched to a gene. CDR1 and CDR2 from the germline V gene are MNHEY and SMNVEV (reference sequence). The CDR3 nucleotides are TGTGCCAGCTCGGGGACAGGTACCTACGAGCAGTACTTC. It translates to CASSGTGTYEQYF.

This clone came up once. The gene calls are TRBV15 and TRBJ2-6; D is uncertain. This CDR3 has 14 amino acids. The germline V and J ends were trimmed by 3 bases and 4 bases, with 7 bases remaining between them. The germline CDR1 and CDR2 sequences are LNHNV and YYDKDF (reference sequence). For the CDR3, the DNA is TGTGCCACCAGCAGTCCTTCCGGGGCCAACGTCCTGACTTTC. Translated, it gives CATSSPSGANVLTF.

The CDR3 region is CASSQVWRGSTDTQYF. The CDR3 region has the DNA TGCGCCAGCAGCCAAGTATGGAGAGGGAGCACAGATACGCAGTATTTT. The V and J genes are TRBV4-1 and TRBJ2-3, with TRBD2 as a possible D gene (5 bases). Germline V gives CDR1 MGHRA, CDR2 YSYEKL. The V end lost 1 base, the J end lost 0 bases, and 11 bases lay between the germline ends. This CDR3 spans 16 amino acids.

The J gene is TRBJ2-1, the V gene TRBV28; no reliable D call. The CDR3 is 13 residues long. V lost 8 bases to trimming and J lost 0 bases, with 8 bases between them. CDR1 is MDHEN and CDR2 is SYDVKM in the germline V gene. The CDR3 loop reads CASGTGSYNEQFF. CDR3 nucleotides: TGTGCCAGCGGAACGGGCTCCTACAATGAGCAGTTCTTC.

The V and J genes are TRBV18 and TRBJ2-7; tentatively, D is TRBD2 (6 bases). Trimming removed 2 bases at V and 6 bases at J, with 11 bases between. CDR1 is KGHSH, CDR2 LQKENI, per germline. This CDR3 is built from 13 residues. CDR3 protein: CASSPEGRGEQYF. For the CDR3, the DNA is TGTGCCAGCTCACCAGAGGGGCGGGGCGAGCAGTACTTC.

The gene calls are TRBV5-1 and TRBJ2-1; 8 positions match TRBD2. V lost 1 base and J lost 7; bases outside the gene matches: 10. In germline, CDR1 is SGHRS, CDR2 YFSETQ. This CDR3 region has 16 residues. As DNA, the CDR3 is TGCGCCAGCAGCTTGTTGGCGGGGGGCCTTTTGAATGAGCAGTTCTTC. It specifies CASSLLAGGLLNEQFF.

The J gene is TRBJ2-7, the V gene TRBV19; possible D gene TRBD1, 7 bases. CDR3 length equals 13 residues. V was clipped by 5 bases and J by 4 bases, with 12 bases between them. CDR1 and CDR2 (germline): LNHDA, SQIVND (reference sequence). The CDR3 here is CASSPAGGYEQYF. The CDR3, as DNA: TGTGCCAGTAGTCCAGCAGGGGGGTACGAGCAGTACTTC. Full variable domain (remainder filled in from reference TRBV19 and TRBJ2-7): DGGITQSPKYLFRKEGQNVTLSCEQNLNHDAMYWYRQDPGQGLRLIYYSQIVNDFQKGDIAEGYSVSREKKESFPLTVTSAQKNPTAFYLCASSPAGGYEQYFGPGTRLTVT.

The V gene is TRBV4-2, the J gene TRBJ1-2; TRBD1 is a possible D gene (5 bases). Germline CDR1 and CDR2: LGHNA and YNFKEQ. The CDR3 loop spans 18 amino acids. Trimming cost V 1 base and J 5 bases, with 23 bases left between them. The CDR3 loop reads CASSQGRGSAMFGYGYTF. The CDR3 region has the DNA TGTGCCAGCAGCCAAGGAAGGGGATCCGCTATGTTCGGTTATGGCTACACCTTC.

A word on this clone: Other DNA sequences of this sample code for an identical CDR3. V and J are TRBV18 and TRBJ2-4, with D maybe TRBD2 (5 bases). Germline values: CDR1 KGHSH, CDR2 LQKENI. The CDR3 is 15 amino acids. V lost 3 bases, J lost 0 bases, and 9 bases lay in between. The CDR3 is CASSPDGVAKNIQYF. The DNA of the CDR3 is TGTGCCAGCTCACCGGACGGGGTAGCCAAAAACATTCAGTACTTC.

This clone was counted once. The V gene is TRBV28, the J gene TRBJ1-2; a weak D match, TRBD1 (6 bases). The germline V gene has CDR1 MDHEN and CDR2 SYDVKM. The length of the CDR3 is 14 residues. Trimming removed 8 bases at V and 0 bases at J, with 13 bases between. CDR3 amino acids: CASWGRTSNYGYTF. The DNA of the CDR3 is TGTGCCAGCTGGGGGCGCACTTCTAACTATGGCTACACCTTC.

This sequence joins TRBV7-8 and TRBJ2-1; a weak D match, TRBD1 (6 bases). The V end lost 7 bases, the J end lost 0 bases, and 10 bases lay between the germline ends. This CDR3 contains 14 residues. CDR1 is SGHVS, CDR2 FQNEAQ, per germline. The CDR3 coding sequence is TGTGCCAGCATTCAGGGGCTCTCCTACAATGAGCAGTTCTTC. Translating gives CASIQGLSYNEQFF. Together with reference TRBV7-8 and TRBJ2-1, the CDR3 gives the full variable domain: GAGVSQSPRYKVAKRGQDVALRCDPISGHVSLFWYQQALGQGPEFLTYFQNEAQLDKSGLPSDRFFAERPEGSVSTLKIQRTQQEDSAVYLCASIQGLSYNEQFFGPGTRLTVL.

The chain uses TRBV23-1 and TRBJ2-5; TRBD2 matches at 7 bases. TRBV23-1 is an open reading frame, and its role is uncertain. The CDR3 has 16 amino acids. V lost 4 bases to trimming and J lost 5 bases; unmatched junction nucleotides: 13. DNA of the CDR3: TGCGCCAGCAGTCGGGAGGGCCGCTCGGCCGGGGAGACCCAGTACTTC. Translated, it gives CASSREGRSAGETQYF.

V and J are TRBV18 and TRBJ1-2; 7 bases line up with TRBD1. CDR3 size: 17 residues. V dropped 3 bases and J dropped 3; count of bases not matched to a gene: 13. Germline lookup yields CDR1 KGHSH and CDR2 LQKENI. The CDR3 DNA follows: TGTGCCAGCTCACCGCTCAGCCGGGCAGGGGGTGACTATGGCTACACCTTC. This codes for CASSPLSRAGGDYGYTF.

The chain employs TRBV19 and TRBJ1-2; TRBD1 might be the D (5 bases). The CDR3 is 12 residues long. V was clipped by 5 bases and J by 7 bases, with 11 bases between them. CDR1 and CDR2 (germline): LNHDA, SQIVND (reference sequence). The CDR3 region is CASSPQGGGYTF. The CDR3, as DNA: TGTGCCAGTAGTCCTCAGGGAGGTGGCTACACCTTC.

This rearrangement joins TRBV6-1 to TRBJ2-7; a possible D gene is TRBD2 (5 bases). V was clipped by 2 bases and J by 7 bases, with 6 bases between them. Per the germline V gene, CDR1 is MNHNS and CDR2 is SASEGT. The CDR3 runs to 11 residues. The CDR3 loop is CASSEPGEQYF. The CDR3 DNA follows: TGTGCCAGCAGTGAACCGGGGGAGCAGTACTTC.

The chain links TRBV20-1 to TRBJ2-1; D gene uncertain. This CDR3 spans 10 amino acids. Germline-derived CDR1 and CDR2 are DFQATT and SNEGSKA (reference sequence). CDR3 amino acids: CSPRNNEQFF. The CDR3 nucleotides read TGCAGCCCTAGGAACAATGAGCAGTTCTTC.

CDR3: CASSDRGYSYGYTF. In nucleotides, the CDR3 is TGTGCCAGCAGTGACAGGGGATACTCTTATGGCTACACCTTC. The rearrangement joins TRBV6-1 to TRBJ1-2, with a possible D match to TRBD1 (6 bases). In germline, CDR1 is MNHNS, CDR2 SASEGT. The CDR3 length is 14 residues. Trimming took off 3 bases at V and 5 bases at J, with 13 bases between the two ends.

The rearrangement links TRBV25-1 to TRBJ1-5; D is unclear. V was shortened by 5 bases and J by 6 bases, with 14 bases between the two germline ends. Germline V gene data show CDR1 as MGHDK and CDR2 as SYGVNS. The CDR3 runs 14 residues. As DNA, the CDR3 is TGTGCCAGCAGTCGGTCGGGGAAGGGTCAGCCCCAGCATTTT. Protein product: CASSRSGKGQPQHF.

This clone is a singleton in its sample. CDR3 in amino acids: CASSFEPSGGASNEQFF. The CDR3 DNA sequence: TGTGCCAGCAGCTTCGAACCTAGCGGGGGAGCCTCCAATGAGCAGTTCTTC. The V gene is TRBV7-6, the J gene TRBJ2-1, with 10 bases matching TRBD2. Germline values: CDR1 SGHVS, CDR2 FNYEAQ. CDR3 length: 17 residues. V trimming: 3 bases; J trimming: 6 bases; junction bases outside the gene matches: 11.

The chain recombines TRBV6-5 with TRBJ1-4; 12 bases line up with TRBD1. CDR3 size: 14 residues. Trimming removed 7 bases from V and 10 bases from J; junction bases left unmatched: 7. CDR1 is MNHEY, CDR2 SVGAGI, per germline. CDR3 in amino acids: CASKGDRGRVKLFF. As DNA, the CDR3 is TGTGCCAGCAAGGGGGACAGGGGGCGTGTAAAACTGTTTTTT.

The V gene is TRBV9, the J gene TRBJ1-3, with D perhaps matching TRBD1 (6 bases). Per germline, CDR1 SGDLS and CDR2 YYNGEE. V gave up 0 bases and J gave up 2 bases, with 6 bases separating them. This CDR3 is built from 14 residues. The CDR3, as DNA: TGTGCCAGCAGCGTAGGGACAGCTGGAAACACCATATATTTT. As protein: CASSVGTAGNTIYF.

This clone was seen a single time. The chain joins TRBV18 to TRBJ1-3, with D possibly matching TRBD1 (5 bases). With 6 bases removed from V and 0 bases from J, the gap between germline ends came to 12 bases. The CDR3 has 15 amino acids. In germline, CDR1 is KGHSH, CDR2 LQKENI. The chain's CDR3 is CASSEGTISGNTIYF. The CDR3 DNA reads TGTGCCAGCTCGGAGGGGACCATCTCTGGAAACACCATATATTTT.